This T cell receptor (beta chain) was profiled in a study of human T cells and chemical hapten exposure. Looking at the study overall: During the roughly 23-week study period, patients had diphenylcyclopropenone applied to the scalp every week.

The library tagged individual cDNA molecules with unique molecular identifiers. TCRdb independently ran MiXCR on the RACE reads; one entry per CDR3 protein. The sample contains under 200,000 distinct CDR3 sequences, approximately 29% of which appear only once. This clonotype was detected a few times. This sample's time point: pre-sensitization, week 0. The treatment is: therapeutic diphenylcyclopropenone sensitization with weekly scalp DPC. Sequenced here: whole blood, sampled in connection with sensitization to the hapten diphenylcyclopropenone (DPC). The TCR sequence derives from a woman aged 30 to 39 with alopecia areata. Some clones in this sample may be carry-over from other donors' samples.

CDR3 in amino acids: CATGPGQGNQPQHF. For the CDR3, the DNA is TGTGCCACCGGACCGGGACAGGGCAATCAGCCCCAGCATTTT. V usage is TRBV10-3 and J usage is TRBJ1-5; 8 nucleotides line up with TRBD1. V gave up 10 bases and J gave up 2 bases; unmatched junction bases: 7. The CDR3 runs to 14 residues. Germline V lookup: CDR1 ENHRY, CDR2 SYGVKD.